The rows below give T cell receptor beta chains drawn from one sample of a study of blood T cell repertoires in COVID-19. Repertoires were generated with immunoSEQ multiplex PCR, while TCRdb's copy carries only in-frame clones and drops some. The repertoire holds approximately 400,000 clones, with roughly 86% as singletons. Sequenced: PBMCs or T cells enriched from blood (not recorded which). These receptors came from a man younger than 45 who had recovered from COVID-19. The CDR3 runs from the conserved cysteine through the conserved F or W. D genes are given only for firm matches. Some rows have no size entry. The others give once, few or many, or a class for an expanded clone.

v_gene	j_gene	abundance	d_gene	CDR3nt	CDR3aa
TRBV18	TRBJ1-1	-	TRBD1	TGTGCCAGCTCACTAACAGGGGACCTCACTGAAGCTTTCTTT	CASSLTGDLTEAFF
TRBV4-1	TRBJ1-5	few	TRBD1	TGCGCCAGCAGCCTCACTCTAGGGACAGGGCTAAGCAATCAGCCCCAGCATTTT	CASSLTLGTGLSNQPQHF
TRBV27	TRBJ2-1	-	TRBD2	TGTGCCAGCAGTTCATCACTAGCGGGGGCTTTCAATGAGCAGTTCTTC	CASSSSLAGAFNEQFF
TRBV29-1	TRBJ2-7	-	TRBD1	TGCAGCGTGATCCCGGGGGACAGGGGCGGCGAGCAGTACTTC	CSVIPGDRGGEQYF
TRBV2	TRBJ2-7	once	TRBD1	TGTGCCAGCAGTGAAACTGGGACAGGGTCGCACGAGCAGTACTTC	CASSETGTGSHEQYF
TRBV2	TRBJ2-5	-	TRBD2	TGTGCCAGCAGTGAGAGGCGGGAGGTGACCCAGTACTTC	CASSERREVTQYF
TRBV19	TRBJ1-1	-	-	TGTGCCAGTAGCCTAGGACAGAACACTGAAGCTTTCTTT	CASSLGQNTEAFF
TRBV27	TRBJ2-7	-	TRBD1	TGTGCCAGCAGCCGACAGGGGAGAAGCTACGAGCAGTACTTC	CASSRQGRSYEQYF
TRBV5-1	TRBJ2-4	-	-	TGCGCCAGCAGCTTGACAGGGATCGACGGCATTCAGTACTTC	CASSLTGIDGIQYF
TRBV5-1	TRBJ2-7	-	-	TGCGCCAGCACCAATTCACAGGGAGTCGACGAGCAGTACTTC	CASTNSQGVDEQYF
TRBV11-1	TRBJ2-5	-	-	TGTGCCAGCAGCCGATACTCAGGGCAAGAGACCCAGTACTTC	CASSRYSGQETQYF
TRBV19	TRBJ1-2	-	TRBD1	TGTGCCAGTAGTTCCCGGGACAGGGCCGAGGCTAACTATGGCTACACCTTC	CASSSRDRAEANYGYTF
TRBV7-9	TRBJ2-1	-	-	TGTGCCAGCGAAGGAGCAGGGGCATCCTACAATGAGCAGTTCTTC	CASEGAGASYNEQFF
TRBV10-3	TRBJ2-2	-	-	TGTGCCACCGCAGGGCAGGGACAAACCGGGGAGCTGTTTTTT	CATAGQGQTGELFF
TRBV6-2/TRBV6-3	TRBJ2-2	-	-	TGTGCCAGCAGTTATGAATCGTTGTGGGGGCGGACCGGGGAGCTGTTTTTT	CASSYESLWGRTGELFF
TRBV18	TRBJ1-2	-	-	TGTGCCAGCTCACCAAGGGGCGGCTATGGCTACACCTTC	CASSPRGGYGYTF
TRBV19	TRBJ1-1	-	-	TGTGCCAGGTCGGTACCTAACACTGAAGCTTTCTTT	CARSVPNTEAFF
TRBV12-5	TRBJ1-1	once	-	TGTGCTAGTCGACGACAGCCGAACACTGAAGCTTTCTTT	CASRRQPNTEAFF
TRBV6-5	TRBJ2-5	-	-	TGTGCCAGCAGTAGAAGGGCTAGCACGGAGACCCAGTACTTC	CASSRRASTETQYF
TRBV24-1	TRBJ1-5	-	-	TGTGCCACCAGTGCGGCAGGTAGTAATCAGCCCCAGCATTTT	CATSAAGSNQPQHF
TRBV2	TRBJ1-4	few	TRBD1	TGTGCCAGCAGTGAAAGGGGACAGGGGGAGGAAAAACTGTTTTTT	CASSERGQGEEKLFF
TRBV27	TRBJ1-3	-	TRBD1	TGTGCCAGCAGTTCAACAGGGGCCCACTCTGGAAACACCATATATTTT	CASSSTGAHSGNTIYF
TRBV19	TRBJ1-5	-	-	TGTGCCAGTAGCCTAGTAGGGGCGGATCAGCCCCAGCATTTT	CASSLVGADQPQHF
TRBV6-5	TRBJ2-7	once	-	TGTGCCAGCGAAGGGGGGGAAACCTACGAGCAGTACTTC	CASEGGETYEQYF
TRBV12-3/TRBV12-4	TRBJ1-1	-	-	TGTGCCAGTGGGGGGGCTGAAGCTTTCTTT	CASGGAEAFF
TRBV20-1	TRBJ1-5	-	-	TGCAGTGCTAGTCCCCTGACAGCAAATCAGCCCCAGCATTTT	CSASPLTANQPQHF
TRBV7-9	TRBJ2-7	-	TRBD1	TGTGCCAGCGTCGGACAGGGAGGCTACGAGCAGTACTTC	CASVGQGGYEQYF
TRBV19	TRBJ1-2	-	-	TGTGCCAGTAGTACCGATAAACTGACTAACTATGGCTACACCTTC	CASSTDKLTNYGYTF